This TCR beta chain was retrieved from a study of blood T cell repertoires in COVID-19. Clinical history as reported by participants underpinned cohort assignment. This clone was seen just once. Generated by immunoSEQ multiplex PCR, the TCRdb table keeps only in-frame clones and is missing some. The table includes roughly 140,000 clones, 84% detected once. Germline V gives CDR1 SGHRS, CDR2 YFSETQ. The CDR3 totals 15 residues. Between the trimmed V and J ends, which lost 2 bases and 1 base, there was a span of 12 bases. The V gene is TRBV5-1, the J gene TRBJ1-1, with D perhaps TRBD1 (5 bases). This TCR was sampled from a woman in her forties or fifties who had been exposed to COVID-19. The sequencing input was PBMCs or T cells enriched from blood (not recorded which). CDR3 loop: CASSFRAGENTEAFF. Written as DNA, the CDR3 is TGCGCCAGCAGCTTTCGAGCGGGGGAGAACACTGAAGCTTTCTTT.